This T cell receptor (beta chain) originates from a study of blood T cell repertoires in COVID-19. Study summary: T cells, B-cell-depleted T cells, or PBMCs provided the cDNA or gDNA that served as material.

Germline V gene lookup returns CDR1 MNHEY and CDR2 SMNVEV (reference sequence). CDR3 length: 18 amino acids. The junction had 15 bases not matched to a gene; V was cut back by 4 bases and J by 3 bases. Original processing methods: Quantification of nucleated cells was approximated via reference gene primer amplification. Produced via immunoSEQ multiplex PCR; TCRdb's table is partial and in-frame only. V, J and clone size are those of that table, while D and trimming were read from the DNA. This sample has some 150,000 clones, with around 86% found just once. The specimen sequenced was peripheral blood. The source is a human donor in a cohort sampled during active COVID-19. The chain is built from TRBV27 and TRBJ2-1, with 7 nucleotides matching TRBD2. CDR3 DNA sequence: TGTGCCAGCAGTTCCCCTCTGGGGGGAGGGCCGAACTACAATGAGCAGTTCTTC. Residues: CASSSPLGGGPNYNEQFF.